These T cell receptor beta chains were read from a single sample in a study of patients and donors after allogeneic stem cell transplantation. TCRdb recomputed calls from the RT-PCR reads with MiXCR, one row per CDR3 protein. The repertoire holds more than 150,000 distinct CDR3 sequences, with approximately 41% as singletons. What was sequenced was blood, either unsorted or a sorted T cell fraction (not recorded which). The source is a human donor who was either an allogeneic HSCT recipient or a stem cell or donor lymphocyte infusion donor (not recorded which). It is not recorded whose cells these are; they may come from a transplant donor. CDR3s include the opening cysteine and the closing phenylalanine or tryptophan. Fields, in order: CDR3 DNA, CDR3 protein, clone size, D gene, V gene, J gene. D genes are given only for firm matches. Not all rows give a size; the values are once, few, many and, for expanded clones, a class.

TGCAGTGTCCTCAATTCTCGGGGCACTGAAGCTTTCTTT	CSVLNSRGTEAFF	-	-	TRBV20-1	TRBJ1-1
TGTGCCAGCAGCTTCAAAGGTTCTGACATCCGGGAGACCCAGTACTTC	CASSFKGSDIRETQYF	few	-	TRBV7-2	TRBJ2-5
TGTGCCAGCAGTTCCGGGACAGAAAATTCACCCCTCCACTTT	CASSSGTENSPLHF	few	TRBD1	TRBV12-3/TRBV12-4	TRBJ1-6
TGCAGCGTTGAAGGTCCCCAGGGTATGGGCAAAAACATTCAGTACTTC	CSVEGPQGMGKNIQYF	-	-	TRBV29-1	TRBJ2-4
TGTGCCAGCAGCTTACCCCCGAGGAGCGACTATGGCTACACCTTC	CASSLPPRSDYGYTF	-	-	TRBV7-2	TRBJ1-2
TGCGCCAGCAGCTGGGAGGACAGAGATAATTCACCCCTCCACTTT	CASSWEDRDNSPLHF	-	-	TRBV5-1	TRBJ1-6
TGTGCCAGCAGCTTAATAGCAGGGACGGGGGCTAACTATGGCTACACCTTC	CASSLIAGTGANYGYTF	-	-	TRBV7-6	TRBJ1-2
TGTGCCAGCTCCCAACTAGGGGATACGCAGTATTTT	CASSQLGDTQYF	few	-	TRBV9	TRBJ2-3
TGTGCCAGCAGTTTCATGAACAATGAGCAGTTCTTC	CASSFMNNEQFF	-	-	TRBV12-3/TRBV12-4	TRBJ2-1
TGTGCCAGCAGCTTCCCCGGACAGATCTATGGCTACACCTTC	CASSFPGQIYGYTF	few	-	TRBV7-2	TRBJ1-2
TGTGCCTGGGGCCCCAGGAGGAATGAAAAACTGTTTTTT	CAWGPRRNEKLFF	few	-	TRBV30	TRBJ1-4
TGTGCCAGCAGTTATAGCGGATACAATGAGCAGTTCTTC	CASSYSGYNEQFF	-	-	TRBV27	TRBJ2-1
TGTGCCACCAGCAGAGACCTTGGGGATGAAAAACTGTTTTTT	CATSRDLGDEKLFF	few	-	TRBV15	TRBJ1-4
TGCGCCAGCAGCCCTGGTGGAGCGGGAGTCGAATATGAGCAGTTCTTC	CASSPGGAGVEYEQFF	-	TRBD2	TRBV5-1	TRBJ2-1
TGCGCCAGCAGCTTGGGGACTCTGAGCGGCTACACCTTC	CASSLGTLSGYTF	-	-	TRBV5-1	TRBJ1-2
TGTGCCAGCAGTCCACCCCGGACAGGAATGGAAAATCAGCCCCAGCATTTT	CASSPPRTGMENQPQHF	few	TRBD1	TRBV6-2/TRBV6-3	TRBJ1-5
TGTGCCAGCAGTTACTCGATAGGCCTTGATGAAGCTTTCTTT	CASSYSIGLDEAFF	-	-	TRBV6-6	TRBJ1-1
TGCGCCAGCAGCCAAGGCCTCACAGGGAATCAGCCCCAGCATTTT	CASSQGLTGNQPQHF	few	-	TRBV4-3	TRBJ1-5
TGCGCCAGCAGCCAAGACAGCCAGAGCTCCTACGAGCAGTACTTC	CASSQDSQSSYEQYF	-	-	TRBV4-3	TRBJ2-7
TGCGCCAGCAGCCAAGCAATTCTAGCCGACTACAATGAGCAGTTCTTC	CASSQAILADYNEQFF	-	-	TRBV4-3	TRBJ2-1
TGTGCCAGCAGCCCCGGACCGCCCTCTAGGGCCAACGTCCTGACTTTC	CASSPGPPSRANVLTF	-	-	TRBV11-3	TRBJ2-6
TGTGCCAGCAGCTTGCGGCAATACGAACGCTACACCTTC	CASSLRQYERYTF	few	-	TRBV7-9	TRBJ1-2
TGTGCCAGCACCCTTATGGGGTTGGGACAAGGTGAAAAACTGTTTTTT	CASTLMGLGQGEKLFF	-	-	TRBV28	TRBJ1-4
TGTGCCAGCAGCCATCAGCCTAGGGAGACCCAGTACTTC	CASSHQPRETQYF	-	-	TRBV27	TRBJ2-5
TGTGCCATCAGATCGGGCCTTTATAATTCACCCCTCCACTTT	CAIRSGLYNSPLHF	few	-	TRBV10-3	TRBJ1-6
TGTGCCAGCAGCTCCAGATTAGCGGGAGGAATCACCGGGGAGCTGTTTTTT	CASSSRLAGGITGELFF	-	TRBD2	TRBV7-2	TRBJ2-2
TGCAGTGCTAACTCCTACAATGAGCAGTTCTTC	CSANSYNEQFF	-	-	TRBV20-1	TRBJ2-1
TGCGCCAGCAGCCAGGGTTCGGGCGGCACCGGGGAGCTGTTTTTT	CASSQGSGGTGELFF	few	-	TRBV4-3	TRBJ2-2
TGTGCCAGCAGTTCGGGACAGGGAAAAGGAAACACCATATATTTT	CASSSGQGKGNTIYF	-	TRBD1	TRBV12-3/TRBV12-4	TRBJ1-3
TGTGCCAGCAGTTACCCGGGACGGCTGAACACTGAAGCTTTCTTT	CASSYPGRLNTEAFF	few	-	TRBV6-5	TRBJ1-1
TGTGCCTCCGGGGACTTATTCTTTAATGAGCAGTTCTTC	CASGDLFFNEQFF	-	-	TRBV30	TRBJ2-1
TGTGCCAGCAGTTCCCCATTGGGGAGAACTGAAGCTTTCTTT	CASSSPLGRTEAFF	few	-	TRBV27	TRBJ1-1
TGCGCCAGCAGCTTGGTTGTCGGACTAGCGGGAGGCAATGAGCAGTTCTTC	CASSLVVGLAGGNEQFF	-	TRBD2	TRBV5-1	TRBJ2-1
TGTGCCAGCGGTTTATCAGTAACCCACGAGCAGTACTTC	CASGLSVTHEQYF	-	-	TRBV27	TRBJ2-7
TGTGCCAGCAGTCTGGGGGGACTAGCGACTTCCTACGAGCAGTACTTC	CASSLGGLATSYEQYF	once	TRBD2	TRBV9	TRBJ2-7
TGCGCCAGCAGCGGTTGGGAGGACACTGAAGCTTTCTTT	CASSGWEDTEAFF	few	-	TRBV5-1	TRBJ1-1
TGTGCCAGCAGTTCCCCCGGGACAGGGGGACTGTTCTTC	CASSSPGTGGLFF	-	TRBD1	TRBV12-3/TRBV12-4	TRBJ2-1
TGCGCCAGCAGCCACGTGACAGCCCACTATGGCTACACCTTC	CASSHVTAHYGYTF	few	-	TRBV4-3	TRBJ1-2
TGCAGCGCCGTGGGGGCCAAAAACATTCAGTACTTC	CSAVGAKNIQYF	-	-	TRBV29-1	TRBJ2-4
TGTGCCAGCAGTTTATATTTCGGGGTACAAAGCTCTGGGGCCAACGTCCTGACTTTC	CASSLYFGVQSSGANVLTF	-	-	TRBV28	TRBJ2-6
TGCGCCAGCAGCCGGAGGGGACAGGGGCTAATGAACACTGAAGCTTTCTTT	CASSRRGQGLMNTEAFF	few	TRBD1	TRBV5-1	TRBJ1-1
TGCGCCAGCAGCCAAGTGGGACAGGGTACGGGACTAGCCGGCGAGACCCAGTACTTC	CASSQVGQGTGLAGETQYF	-	-	TRBV4-3	TRBJ2-5
TGTGCCAGCAGTGAATATCAGGGGATGGAGGACACTGAAGCTTTCTTT	CASSEYQGMEDTEAFF	-	-	TRBV25-1	TRBJ1-1
TGTGCCAGCAGCGTTCGGCCCGACAATGAGCAGTTCTTC	CASSVRPDNEQFF	once	-	TRBV9	TRBJ2-1
TGTGCCAGCAGTTCAGGGGATAGCTATGGCTACACCTTC	CASSSGDSYGYTF	few	-	TRBV12-3/TRBV12-4	TRBJ1-2
TGTGCCAGCAGCTTGACGGTAGCTAACTATGGCTACACCTTC	CASSLTVANYGYTF	-	-	TRBV6-1	TRBJ1-2
TGCGCCAGCAGCCCCGGTGTAGTAGGGACTGAAGCTTTCTTT	CASSPGVVGTEAFF	few	-	TRBV5-1	TRBJ1-1
TGTGCCACCAGCAGAGCAGAAAACTACGAGCAGTACTTC	CATSRAENYEQYF	-	-	TRBV15	TRBJ2-7
TGCAGTGCGGTGACTAGCGGGAGTGGGAATGAGCAGTTCTTC	CSAVTSGSGNEQFF	few	TRBD2	TRBV20-1	TRBJ2-1
TGCGCCAGCAGGGGAATGGGGGTCACCGGGGAGCTGTTTTTT	CASRGMGVTGELFF	-	-	TRBV10-2	TRBJ2-2
TGCGCCAGCAGCCAAGAAGCAGGGGGCTTGGTGGAAGGCAATCAGCCCCAGCATTTT	CASSQEAGGLVEGNQPQHF	few	TRBD1	TRBV4-3	TRBJ1-5